These 26 T cell receptor beta chains came from one sample sequenced in a study of monozygotic twins with inflammatory bowel disease. TCRdb re-called the 5' RACE reads and shows each CDR3 protein once, DNA omitted. The sample's table shows approximately 340,000 distinct CDR3 sequences. The source material was blood. These receptors all come from a human donor with ulcerative colitis or Crohn's disease, or a healthy co-twin of an affected twin (not recorded which).

The rearrangement links TRBV29-1 to TRBJ1-2; TCRdb lists TRBD1, though no DNA is available to test this call. CDR3 length: 14 residues. CDR1 is SQVTM, CDR2 ANQGSEA, per germline. The CDR3 loop is CSVGDRGHHHGYTF. Variable domain in full (rest from reference TRBV29-1 and TRBJ1-2): SAVISQKPSRDICQRGTSLTIQCQVDSQVTMMFWYRQQPGQSLTLIATANQGSEATYESGFVIDKFPISRPNLTFSTLTVSNMSPEDSSIYLCSVGDRGHHHGYTFGSGTRLTVV.

V gene TRBV7-6 combines with J gene TRBJ2-7; TCRdb picks TRBD2, but there is no DNA to check that call. The CDR3 extends over 15 amino acids. Germline V CDR1 and CDR2: SGHVS, FNYEAQ. The CDR3 reads CASSSGTSLLYEQYF. Filled out from reference TRBV7-6 and TRBJ2-7, the complete variable domain reads GAGVSQSPRYKVTKRGQDVALRCDPISGHVSLYWYRQALGQGPEFLTYFNYEAQQDKSGLPNDRFSAERPEGSISTLTIQRTEQRDSAMYRCASSSGTSLLYEQYFGPGTRLTVT.

The chain is built from TRBV10-3 and TRBJ1-6; TCRdb's D call, TRBD1, is unchecked because there is no DNA. The CDR3 consists of 13 residues. From germline, CDR1 is ENHRY and CDR2 SYGVKD. CDR3 residues: CAISRQPNSPLHF.

The V and J genes are TRBV5-1 and TRBJ2-1; lacking DNA, the TRBD2 call made by TCRdb goes unchecked. CDR1 and CDR2 (germline): SGHRS, YFSETQ. This CDR3 comprises 17 residues. CDR3 loop: CASSLATTSGSYNEQFF. Using reference TRBV5-1 and TRBJ2-1 for the parts outside the CDR3, the full variable domain is KAGVTQTPRYLIKTRGQQVTLSCSPISGHRSVSWYQQTPGQGLQFLFEYFSETQRNKGNFPGRFSGRQFSNSRSEMNVSTLELGDSALYLCASSLATTSGSYNEQFFGPGTRLTVL.

The chain recombines TRBV10-3 with TRBJ1-3; there is no DNA to check the TCRdb D call of TRBD1. The germline CDR1 and CDR2 sequences are ENHRY and SYGVKD. CDR3 length: 15 amino acids. The CDR3 loop reads CAISDTGLPGNTIYF.

This chain joins TRBV2 and TRBJ1-1; there is no DNA to check the TCRdb D call of TRBD1. This CDR3 region has 12 residues. CDR1 and CDR2 (germline): SNHLY, FYNNEI. The CDR3 sequence: CARGNPRGEAFF. The variable domain in full, with the rest retrieved from reference TRBV2 and TRBJ1-1, is EPEVTQTPSHQVTQMGQEVILRCVPISNHLYFYWYRQILGQKVEFLVSFYNNEISEKSEIFDDQFSVERPDGSNFTLKIRSTKLEDSAMYFCARGNPRGEAFFGQGTRLTVV.

The genes are TRBV7-9 and TRBJ1-2; TCRdb designates TRBD1, a call that cannot be tested without DNA. Germline CDR1 and CDR2: SEHNR and FQNEAQ (reference sequence). The CDR3 loop spans 14 amino acids. The chain's CDR3 is CASSRGHLGDGYTF. Based on the CDR3 plus reference TRBV7-9 and TRBJ1-2, the full variable domain is DTGVSQNPRHKITKRGQNVTFRCDPISEHNRLYWYRQTLGQGPEFLTYFQNEAQLEKSRLLSDRFSAERPKGSFSTLEIQRTEQGDSAMYLCASSRGHLGDGYTFGSGTRLTVV.

V gene TRBV20-1 combines with J gene TRBJ1-5; TCRdb outputs TRBD1, but without DNA this stays unchecked. The length of the CDR3 is 12 residues. Germline V gene lookup returns CDR1 DFQATT and CDR2 SNEGSKA (reference sequence). This chain's CDR3 is CSASPGLKPQHF.

The V and J genes are TRBV5-5 and TRBJ2-2. The CDR3 is 15 amino acids. Germline CDR1 and CDR2: SGHKS and YYEKEE (reference sequence). CDR3 amino acids: CASSLVGFNTGELFF.

The genes are TRBV28 and TRBJ1-6; TCRdb proposes TRBD1, but this gene call is untestable without DNA. This CDR3 has 14 residues. The germline V gene encodes CDR1 MDHEN and CDR2 SYDVKM. The CDR3 region is CASSLWTVDSPLHF.

The chain joins TRBV12-3 or TRBV12-4 to TRBJ2-5; TCRdb indicates TRBD1, and absent DNA this call remains unverified. This CDR3 contains 15 residues. CDR3 sequence: CASSDPGTGEWAQYF.

The chain carries TRBV5-1 and TRBJ2-2; the D call from TCRdb, TRBD1, cannot be confirmed without DNA. Germline V gives CDR1 SGHRS, CDR2 YFSETQ. The CDR3 loop spans 16 amino acids. This chain's CDR3 is CASSSTPGQNTGELFF.

CDR3 sequence reads: CSAQLNTEAFF. This chain connects TRBV20-1 to TRBJ1-1. Germline V gives CDR1 DFQATT, CDR2 SNEGSKA (reference sequence). The CDR3 length is 11 residues.

The rearrangement joins TRBV6-2 or TRBV6-3 to TRBJ2-6. This CDR3 region has 16 residues. CDR1 MNHEY and CDR2 SVGEGT come from the germline V gene. The CDR3 protein is CASSYSIVSGANVLTF.

The chain employs TRBV20-1 and TRBJ2-7; TCRdb proposes TRBD1, but this gene call is untestable without DNA. Per germline, CDR1 DFQATT and CDR2 SNEGSKA (reference sequence). This CDR3 region has 14 residues. The chain's CDR3 is CSAKDRVSSYEQYF.

V usage is TRBV3-1 and J usage is TRBJ1-2. The CDR3 has 17 residues. The germline V gene has CDR1 LGHDT and CDR2 YNNKEL (reference sequence). The CDR3 is CASSQDFSGRINYGYTF.

This chain links TRBV10-3 with TRBJ2-7; TCRdb designates TRBD2, a call that cannot be tested without DNA. The CDR3 consists of 15 residues. Per germline, CDR1 ENHRY and CDR2 SYGVKD. CDR3 sequence reads: CATLNSGGSSYEQYF.

The rearrangement links TRBV7-9 to TRBJ1-4. From germline, CDR1 is SEHNR and CDR2 FQNEAQ (reference sequence). This CDR3 is built from 14 residues. CDR3 amino acids: CASSSDLVGEKLFF.

The gene calls are TRBV5-1 and TRBJ2-3. CDR3 length: 15 amino acids. Germline V lookup: CDR1 SGHRS, CDR2 YFSETQ. CDR3 amino acids: CASSLSRDPTDTQYF.

The chain links TRBV12-3 or TRBV12-4 to TRBJ2-7; there is no DNA to check the TCRdb D call of TRBD2. The CDR3 runs to 13 residues. CDR3 protein: CASSLNQRGYKYF.

This sequence joins TRBV7-2 and TRBJ1-5; no DNA is available, so the TRBD1 call from TCRdb remains unchecked. Germline V gene sequence: CDR1 SGHTA, CDR2 FQGNSA. The CDR3 runs to 14 residues. The CDR3 reads CASSLVPQGQPQHF.

This sequence joins TRBV6-1 and TRBJ2-6. The CDR3 runs to 15 residues. Germline V gene sequence: CDR1 MNHNS, CDR2 SASEGT. The CDR3 sequence: CASSGLGSGANVLTF.

The CDR3 here is CASSLAGQVNTEAFF. The V gene is TRBV7-2, the J gene TRBJ1-1; TCRdb proposes TRBD1, but this gene call is untestable without DNA. This CDR3 spans 15 amino acids. Germline-derived CDR1 and CDR2 are SGHTA and FQGNSA.

The gene calls are TRBV11-2 and TRBJ2-1; TCRdb's D call of TRBD1 is untestable without DNA. Germline lookup yields CDR1 SGHAT and CDR2 FQNNGV. This CDR3 region has 16 residues. The CDR3: CASSPLARDSWNEQFF.

The chain is built from TRBV20-1 and TRBJ1-5. Germline V gives CDR1 DFQATT, CDR2 SNEGSKA (reference sequence). This CDR3 contains 16 residues. CDR3: CSARRENPGDYQPQHF.

V gene TRBV29-1 combines with J gene TRBJ2-7; TCRdb lists TRBD1, though no DNA is available to test this call. The CDR3 sequence is 15 residues long. The germline gives CDR1 SQVTM, CDR2 ANQGSEA. CDR3 in amino acids: CSVEKGTGYNSEQYF.